This TCR beta chain comes out of a study of blood T cell repertoires in COVID-19. Original processing notes: Amplification of reference gene primers provided the estimated nucleated cell counts. Profiling relied on immunoSEQ multiplex PCR, and the TCRdb table lists in-frame clones only, not all of them. The DNA was the basis for D and trimming; V, J and clone size are from that table. Seen here are about 70,000 clones, about nine tenths observed once, and the top ten hold 25% to 30%. V was clipped by 4 bases and J by 4 bases, with 7 bases between them. The CDR3 is made up of 12 amino acids. Looked up from germline, CDR1 is LGHDT and CDR2 is YNNKEL (reference sequence).

V usage is TRBV3-1 (or the pseudogene TRBV3-2) and J usage is TRBJ1-2, with D unresolved. The sample consisted of peripheral blood. This receptor was identified in an elderly woman with active or convalescent COVID-19. The CDR3 is CASSLRLYGYTF. The CDR3, as DNA: TGTGCCAGCAGCCTCAGACTCTATGGCTACACCTTC.